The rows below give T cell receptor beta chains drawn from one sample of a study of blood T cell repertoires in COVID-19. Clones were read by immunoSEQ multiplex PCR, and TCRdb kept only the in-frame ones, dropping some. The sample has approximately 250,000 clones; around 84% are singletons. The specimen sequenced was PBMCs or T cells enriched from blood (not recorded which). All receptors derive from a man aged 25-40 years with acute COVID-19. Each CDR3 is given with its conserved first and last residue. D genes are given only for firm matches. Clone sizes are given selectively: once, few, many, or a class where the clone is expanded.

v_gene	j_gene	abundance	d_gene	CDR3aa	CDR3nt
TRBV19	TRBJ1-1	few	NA	CASSIGVGAEAFF	TGTGCCAGTAGTATTGGGGTAGGGGCTGAAGCTTTCTTT
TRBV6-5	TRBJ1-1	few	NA	CASSRDLDTEAFF	TGTGCCAGCAGCAGGGATTTGGACACTGAAGCTTTCTTT
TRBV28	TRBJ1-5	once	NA	CASSQRGNQPQHF	TGTGCCAGCAGTCAAAGGGGGAATCAGCCCCAGCATTTT
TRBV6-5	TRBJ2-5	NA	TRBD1	CASTRQGGGETQYF	TGTGCCAGCACCCGACAGGGCGGTGGCGAGACCCAGTACTTC
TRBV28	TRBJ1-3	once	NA	CASRSGVSGNTIYF	TGTGCCAGCAGATCGGGAGTCTCTGGAAACACCATATATTTT
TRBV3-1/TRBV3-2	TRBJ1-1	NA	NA	CASRGGERTEAFF	TGTGCCAGCAGGGGCGGGGAACGCACTGAAGCTTTCTTT
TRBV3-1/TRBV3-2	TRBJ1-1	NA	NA	CASRGLGTEAFF	TGTGCCAGCAGGGGGCTTGGGACTGAAGCTTTCTTT
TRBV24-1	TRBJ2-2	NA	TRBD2	CATWASLSGGPGELFF	TGTGCCACCTGGGCGTCGCTTAGCGGGGGCCCCGGGGAGCTGTTTTTT
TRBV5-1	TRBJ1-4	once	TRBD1	CASSPRQGVEKLFF	TGCGCCAGCAGCCCAAGACAGGGGGTTGAAAAACTGTTTTTT
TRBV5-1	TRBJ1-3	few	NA	CASRALSGNTIYF	TGCGCCAGTAGAGCACTCTCTGGAAACACCATATATTTT
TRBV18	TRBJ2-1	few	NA	CASSRDKHTGNEQFF	TGTGCCAGCTCACGCGACAAACACACAGGAAATGAGCAGTTCTTC
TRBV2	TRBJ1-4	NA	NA	CASKLYINEKLFF	TGTGCCAGCAAGTTATACATTAACGAAAAACTGTTTTTT
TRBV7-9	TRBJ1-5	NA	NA	CASSAAGGGGGNQPQHF	TGTGCCAGCAGCGCCGCCGGGGGGGGAGGCGGCAATCAGCCCCAGCATTTT
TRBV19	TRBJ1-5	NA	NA	CASSITGMGNQPQHF	TGTGCCAGTAGTATCACAGGGATGGGCAATCAGCCCCAGCATTTT
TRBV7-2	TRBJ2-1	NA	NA	CASSLVGTREQFF	TGTGCCAGCAGCTTAGTAGGGACAAGAGAGCAGTTCTTC
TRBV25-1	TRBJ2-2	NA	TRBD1	CASQTGGTGELFF	TGTGCCAGCCAGACAGGGGGAACCGGGGAGCTGTTTTTT
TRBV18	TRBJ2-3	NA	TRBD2	CASSSGTNTDTQYF	TGTGCCAGCTCAAGCGGGACTAACACAGATACGCAGTATTTT
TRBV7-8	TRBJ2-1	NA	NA	CASSYERASGEFF	TGTGCCAGCAGCTATGAACGCGCCTCAGGTGAGTTCTTC
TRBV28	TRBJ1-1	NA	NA	CASSPGGGDTEAFF	TGTGCCAGCAGCCCTGGGGGGGGCGACACTGAAGCTTTCTTT
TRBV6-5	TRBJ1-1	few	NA	CASSFTRQPEAFF	TGTGCCAGCAGTTTCACGAGACAGCCAGAAGCTTTCTTT
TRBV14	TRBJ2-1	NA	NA	CASSRTATQSPEQFF	TGTGCCAGCAGTCGTACCGCCACCCAGTCTCCTGAGCAGTTCTTC
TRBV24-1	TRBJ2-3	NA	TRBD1	CATSWGQGVSDTQYF	TGTGCCACCAGTTGGGGACAGGGTGTATCAGATACGCAGTATTTT
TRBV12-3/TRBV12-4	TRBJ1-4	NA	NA	CASSLWGEEKLFF	TGTGCCAGCAGTTTGTGGGGGGAGGAAAAACTGTTTTTT
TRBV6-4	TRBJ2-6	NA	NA	CASSSQGIIAQARGANVLTF	TGTGCCAGCTCCTCGCAGGGGATTATAGCGCAAGCGAGAGGGGCCAACGTCCTGACTTTC
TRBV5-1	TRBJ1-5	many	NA	CASSLEGDRPQHF	TGTGCCAGCAGCCTTGAAGGGGATCGGCCCCAGCATTTT
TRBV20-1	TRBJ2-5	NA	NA	CSASITGSETQYF	TGCAGTGCTAGTATTACAGGTTCGGAGACCCAGTACTTC
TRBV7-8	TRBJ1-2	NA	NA	CASSLERGGYTF	TGTGCCAGCAGCTTAGAACGAGGTGGCTACACCTTC